This TCR beta chain was sequenced for a study of T-cell memory formation after mild COVID-19. Study observations and caveats: Whether day 37 second-wave clones are SARS-CoV-2-specific was not confirmed.

A single record per CDR3 protein comes from TCRdb applying MiXCR to the 5' RACE reads. This sample yields under 300,000 distinct CDR3 sequences, of which 8.5% to 9.5% are seen a single time; 20% to 25% belongs to the top ten. V lost 4 bases, J lost 8 bases, and 13 bases stayed unmatched. The CDR3 totals 15 residues. The germline V gene encodes CDR1 LGHNA and CDR2 YSLEER. This clonotype was counted between two and nine times. The antigen is unknown. Source material: PBMCs or a T cell subset sorted from them (not recorded which). V is TRBV4-3 and J is TRBJ1-2; TRBD1 matches 7 bases. This clonotype originated in a man aged 18 to 29 who had mild COVID-19 (a few samples of this study predate the infection). Cell type and time point are not known. The CDR3 loop is CASSPGQPLVGGYTF. DNA for the CDR3: TGCGCCAGCAGCCCGGGACAGCCCCTAGTAGGGGGCTACACCTTC.